This TCR beta chain was observed in a study of cytomegalovirus exposure and HLA in healthy donors. The study, taken as a whole, reports: Productive status was seen about 87% or about 30% of the time for most TCR beta V segments in an earlier analysis. Investigators reported under 200 TCR beta chains as tied to cytomegalovirus. Looking again later, the authors saw that most CMV-associated TCR beta chains seemed HLA-restricted.

V was shortened by 4 bases and J by 9 bases, with 11 bases between the two germline ends. Germline V gene data show CDR1 as SGHRS and CDR2 as YFSETQ. The CDR3 sequence is 13 residues long. A note on this clone: Its antigen is currently unknown.

The PCR used 60 Vbeta and 13 Jbeta primers. Profiling relied on immunoSEQ multiplex PCR, and the TCRdb table lists in-frame clones only, not all of them. The sample contains about 130,000 clones, roughly four fifths of which appear only once. Sequencing input: PBMCs. The V call is TRBV5-1, the J call TRBJ1-6; the D is unclear. This clonotype originated in a woman aged 55-69 years in good health and CMV-seropositive. The CDR3 coding sequence is TGCGCCAGCAGCGCCGAAAGCCTTTCACCCCTCCACTTT. Its translation: CASSAESLSPLHF.